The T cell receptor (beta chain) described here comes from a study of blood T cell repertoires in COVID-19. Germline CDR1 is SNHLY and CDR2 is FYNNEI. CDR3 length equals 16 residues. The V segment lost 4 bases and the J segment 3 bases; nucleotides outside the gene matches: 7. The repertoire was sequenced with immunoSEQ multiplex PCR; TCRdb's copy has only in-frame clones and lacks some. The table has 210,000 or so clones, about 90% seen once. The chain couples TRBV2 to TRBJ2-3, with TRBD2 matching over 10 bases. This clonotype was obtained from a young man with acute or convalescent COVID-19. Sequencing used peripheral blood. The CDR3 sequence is CASSGDRTSGTDTQYF. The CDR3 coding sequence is TGTGCCAGCAGTGGAGATAGGACTAGCGGTACAGATACGCAGTATTTT.